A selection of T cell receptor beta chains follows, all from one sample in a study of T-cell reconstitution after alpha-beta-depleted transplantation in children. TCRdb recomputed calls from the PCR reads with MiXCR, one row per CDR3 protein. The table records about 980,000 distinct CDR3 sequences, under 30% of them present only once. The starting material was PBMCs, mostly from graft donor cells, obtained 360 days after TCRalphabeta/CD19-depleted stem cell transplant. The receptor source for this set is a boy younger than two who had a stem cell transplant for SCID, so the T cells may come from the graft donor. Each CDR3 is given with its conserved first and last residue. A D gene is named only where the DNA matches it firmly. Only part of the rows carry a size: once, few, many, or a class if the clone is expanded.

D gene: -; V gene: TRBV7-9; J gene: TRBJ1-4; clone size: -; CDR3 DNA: TGTGCCAGCAGCGCGACGTGGGGGGCGCGTGAAAAACTGTTTTTT; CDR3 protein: CASSATWGAREKLFF
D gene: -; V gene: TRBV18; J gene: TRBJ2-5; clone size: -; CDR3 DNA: TGTGCCAGCTCACCACTCGGACAGAAAGAGACCCAGTACTTC; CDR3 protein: CASSPLGQKETQYF
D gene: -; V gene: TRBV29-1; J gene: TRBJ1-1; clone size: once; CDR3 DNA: TGCAGCGTTGTAGGGCGGCTCTACACTGAAGCTTTCTTT; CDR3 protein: CSVVGRLYTEAFF
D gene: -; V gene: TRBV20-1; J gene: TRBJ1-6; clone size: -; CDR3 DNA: TGCAGTGCTGAGGGAGGTAGGAATTCACCCCTCCACTTT; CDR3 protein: CSAEGGRNSPLHF
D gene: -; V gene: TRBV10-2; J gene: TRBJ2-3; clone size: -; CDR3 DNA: TGCGCCAGCGCCGGGCCCCTATCGGCTACGCAGTATTTT; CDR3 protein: CASAGPLSATQYF
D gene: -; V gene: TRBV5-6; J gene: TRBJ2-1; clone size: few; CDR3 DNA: TGTGCCAGCAGCTTCTCGGGACACTTCAATGAGCAGTTCTTC; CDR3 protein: CASSFSGHFNEQFF
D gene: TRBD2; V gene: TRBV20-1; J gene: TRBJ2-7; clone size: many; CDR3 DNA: TGCAGTGTTGGGGCGGGGGGTTATTACGAGCAGTACTTC; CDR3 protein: CSVGAGGYYEQYF
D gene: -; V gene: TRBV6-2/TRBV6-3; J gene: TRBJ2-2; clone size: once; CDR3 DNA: TGTGCCAGCAGTTACTCTTTCCCGACAGCTGTTTATGTCGCCGGGGAGCTGTTTTTT; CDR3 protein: CASSYSFPTAVYVAGELFF
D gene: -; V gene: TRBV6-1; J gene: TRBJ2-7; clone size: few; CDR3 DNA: TGTGCCAGCTCAAAGAACCCGGCAGGCACCTCCTACGAGCAGTACTTC; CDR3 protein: CASSKNPAGTSYEQYF
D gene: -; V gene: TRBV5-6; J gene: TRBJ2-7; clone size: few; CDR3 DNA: TGTGCCAGCAGCGCCGGGGTAGGCGAGTACTTC; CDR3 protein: CASSAGVGEYF
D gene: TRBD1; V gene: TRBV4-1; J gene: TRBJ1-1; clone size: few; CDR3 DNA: TGCGCCAGCAGCCGGGACAGGTCCCTTGAAGCTTTCTTT; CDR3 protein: CASSRDRSLEAFF
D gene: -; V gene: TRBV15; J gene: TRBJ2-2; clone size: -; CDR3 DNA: TGTGCCACCAGCGCGTTGGGGGGGGAGCTGTTTTTT; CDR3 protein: CATSALGGELFF
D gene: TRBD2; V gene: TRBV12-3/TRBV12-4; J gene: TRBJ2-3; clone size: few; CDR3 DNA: TGTGCCAGCGGGGGGGAGCGGGACTACACAGATACGCAGTATTTT; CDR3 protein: CASGGERDYTDTQYF
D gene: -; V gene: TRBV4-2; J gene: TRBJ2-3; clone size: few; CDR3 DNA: TGTGCCAGCAGCCAAGAAACCCGGCCATTATTCAGCACAGATACGCAGTATTTT; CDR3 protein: CASSQETRPLFSTDTQYF
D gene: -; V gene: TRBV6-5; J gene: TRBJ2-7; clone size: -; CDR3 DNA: TGTGCCAGCAGTTATGACCTCTCAAGGTCCTACGAGCAGTACTTC; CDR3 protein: CASSYDLSRSYEQYF
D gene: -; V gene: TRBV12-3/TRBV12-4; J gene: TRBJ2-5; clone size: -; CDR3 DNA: TGTGCCAGCACCGCTGGGGGTTCCACGGAGACCCAGTACTTC; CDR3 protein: CASTAGGSTETQYF
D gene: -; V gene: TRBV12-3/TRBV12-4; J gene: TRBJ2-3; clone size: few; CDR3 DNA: TGTGCCAGCAGTCCCCAGGGTTTGGCAGATACGCAGTATTTT; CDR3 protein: CASSPQGLADTQYF
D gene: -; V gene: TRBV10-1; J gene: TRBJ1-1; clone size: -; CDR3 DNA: TGCGCCAGCAGTGAAGGCCTGAACACTGAAGCTTTCTTT; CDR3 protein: CASSEGLNTEAFF
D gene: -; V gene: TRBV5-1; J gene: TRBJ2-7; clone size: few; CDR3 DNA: TGCGCCAGCAGCTTACGGGGGTCCCTTACCTACGAGCAGTACTTC; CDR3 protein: CASSLRGSLTYEQYF
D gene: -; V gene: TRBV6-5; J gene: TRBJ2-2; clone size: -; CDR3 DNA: TGTGCCAGCAGTTACCGGACTCGGAACACCGGGGAGCTGTTTTTT; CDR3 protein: CASSYRTRNTGELFF
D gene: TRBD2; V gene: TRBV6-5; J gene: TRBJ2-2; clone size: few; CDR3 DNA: TGTGCCAGCAGTTCGCTCCCTAGCGGGGGGGCGACCGGGGAGCTGTTTTTT; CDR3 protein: CASSSLPSGGATGELFF
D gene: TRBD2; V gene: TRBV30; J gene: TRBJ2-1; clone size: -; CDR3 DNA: TGTGCCTGGTCGCTTGGACTAGGGAATGAGCAGTTCTTC; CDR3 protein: CAWSLGLGNEQFF
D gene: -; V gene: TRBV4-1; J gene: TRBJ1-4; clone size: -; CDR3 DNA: TGCGCCAGCAGCCAGCCCGGGGCAACTAATGAAAAACTGTTTTTT; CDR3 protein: CASSQPGATNEKLFF
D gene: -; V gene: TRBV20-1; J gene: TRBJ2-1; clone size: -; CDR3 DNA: TGCAGTGCCCTGAACGACAGGTGGGAGTTCTTC; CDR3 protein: CSALNDRWEFF